These 30 T cell receptor beta chains came from one sample sequenced in a study of T-cell reconstitution after alpha-beta-depleted transplantation in children listed by TCRdb under 2016. Libraries were prepared through PCR. Sequencing relied on an Illumina HiSeq 2500. To normalize quantification of the TCRbeta repertoire, the TCR libraries were built with molecular barcoding that relied on unique molecular identifiers. TCRdb cleaned the public reads at Q25 with fastp, built clones with MiXCR and kept in-frame beta chains. All rows with the same CDR3 protein become a single entry with the most common DNA and genes. A total of 170,000 or so distinct CDR3 sequences appear in this sample, approximately 7% of them only once. More than 2.5% of the sample goes to the ten largest clones. The starting material was PBMCs from the stem cell graft donor, obtained from the stem cell graft. These receptors were obtained from a human donor who donated a stem cell graft to a child with Wiskott-Aldrich syndrome.

This clonotype was observed many times. This rearrangement joins TRBV18 to TRBJ2-7; TRBD2 matches at 11 bases. Trimming removed 1 base from V and 6 bases from J; junction bases left unmatched: 2. This CDR3 is built from 14 residues. Germline V gene lookup returns CDR1 KGHSH and CDR2 LQKENI. The CDR3 sequence is CASSPHTSGSEQYF. The CDR3, as DNA: TGTGCCAGCTCACCACATACTAGCGGGAGCGAGCAGTACTTC.

This clonotype appeared many times. The chain links TRBV5-1 to TRBJ1-5; D is perhaps TRBD1 (5 bases). The CDR3 spans 14 residues. Germline CDR1 and CDR2: SGHRS and YFSETQ. The V and J ends lost 0 bases and 4 bases respectively, with 8 bases between them. The DNA of the CDR3 is TGCGCCAGCAGCTTGGAACCAGGGAATCAGCCCCAGCATTTT. Protein sequence: CASSLEPGNQPQHF.

Ten or more counts support this clonotype. The chain employs TRBV12-3 or TRBV12-4 and TRBJ1-1; TRBD1 is a possible D gene (6 bases). The CDR3 covers 16 residues. Between the trimmed V and J ends, which lost 1 base and 2 bases, there was a span of 14 bases. CDR3 sequence (DNA): TGTGCCAGCAGTTTAGATACAGGGACGTACAACACTGAAGCTTTCTTT. Translated: CASSLDTGTYNTEAFF.

This clonotype occurred many times. The chain combines TRBV27 with TRBJ2-3; possibly TRBD1 for D (7 bases). V was clipped by 3 bases and J by 4 bases, with 20 bases between them. CDR1 and CDR2 from the germline V gene are MNHEY and SMNVEV (reference sequence). The CDR3 is 17 amino acids. As DNA, the CDR3 is TGTGCCAGCAGTTTTACAGCCCCGACAGGGAGGTCAGATACGCAGTATTTT. Protein: CASSFTAPTGRSDTQYF.

This clonotype has a count of ten or more. Written as DNA, the CDR3 is TGTGCCACCAGCCCCAACTACGAGCAGTACTTC. It encodes CATSPNYEQYF. V is TRBV15 and J is TRBJ2-7, with D hard to call. Trimming shortened V by 5 bases and J by 3 bases, and 5 bases separated the two germline ends. The V gene's germline CDR1 is LNHNV and CDR2 YYDKDF (reference sequence). This CDR3 region has 11 residues.

This clonotype was seen a handful of times. This chain joins TRBV20-1 and TRBJ2-6; D assignment may be TRBD1 or TRBD2 (5 bases each). Trimming removed 1 base from V and 4 bases from J, with 14 bases in between. Germline assignment: CDR1 DFQATT and CDR2 SNEGSKA (reference sequence). The CDR3 is made up of 16 amino acids. The CDR3 region is CSARGGRGAGANVLTF. In DNA form, the CDR3 reads TGCAGTGCTAGAGGGGGCCGGGGAGCCGGGGCCAACGTCCTGACTTTC.

Many counts were recorded for this clonotype. This chain uses TRBV12-3 or TRBV12-4 with TRBJ1-6; no definite D call. Trimming cost V 1 base and J 9 bases, with 10 bases left between them. This CDR3 is built from 14 residues. The CDR3 here is CASSLGDIGSPLHF. The CDR3 DNA is TGTGCCAGCAGTTTAGGAGACATAGGTTCACCCCTCCACTTT.

This clonotype was counted only a few times. The rearrangement joins TRBV18 to TRBJ2-2; D is unclear. Per the germline V gene, CDR1 is KGHSH and CDR2 is LQKENI. The CDR3 is 14 residues long. V was shortened by 3 bases and J by 4 bases, with 9 bases between the two germline ends. CDR3 loop: CASSPQWATGELFF. The CDR3 bases are TGTGCCAGCTCACCTCAATGGGCCACCGGGGAGCTGTTTTTT.

This clonotype was detected ten times or more. This chain uses TRBV5-1 with TRBJ1-2, with TRBD1 as a possible D gene (6 bases). There are 14 residues in the CDR3. Germline CDR1 is SGHRS and CDR2 is YFSETQ. V was pared by 0 bases and J by 4 bases, with 10 bases between. The CDR3 DNA reads TGCGCCAGCAGCTTGGCCACAGGGAGCTATGGCTACACCTTC. It specifies CASSLATGSYGYTF.

This clonotype has at least ten counts. The CDR3 loop is CSARAPDRVSPLHF. CDR3 nucleotide sequence: TGCAGTGCTAGAGCCCCGGACAGGGTTTCACCCCTCCACTTT. V gene TRBV20-1 combines with J gene TRBJ1-6, with 8 bases that match TRBD1. Germline V lookup: CDR1 DFQATT, CDR2 SNEGSKA (reference sequence). The CDR3 is 14 amino acids. Trimming removed 1 base from V and 9 bases from J; junction bases left unmatched: 5.

This clonotype was detected many times. The J gene is TRBJ1-2, the V gene TRBV4-1; no definite D call. Germline CDR1 MGHRA, CDR2 YSYEKL. V lost 0 bases to trimming and J lost 5 bases, with 10 bases between them. The CDR3 covers 14 residues. The CDR3 DNA reads TGCGCCAGCAGCCAAGAAGAGAGGGCGTATGGCTACACCTTC. It yields the protein CASSQEERAYGYTF.

This clonotype was counted ten times or more. This chain joins TRBV5-1 and TRBJ2-7; D is undetermined. Germline V gene lookup returns CDR1 SGHRS and CDR2 YFSETQ. The CDR3 totals 14 residues. The V gene lost 2 bases and the J gene lost 5 bases, with 14 bases spanning the gap. This chain's CDR3 is CASSLRTRADEQYF. The CDR3 nucleotides read TGCGCCAGCAGCTTACGGACCCGGGCCGACGAGCAGTACTTC.

The table lists this clonotype with many counts. This chain connects TRBV29-1 to TRBJ2-1; perhaps D is TRBD1 or TRBD2 (5 bases each). Between the trimmed V and J ends, which lost 7 bases and 6 bases, there was a span of 13 bases. This CDR3 comprises 12 residues. Germline CDR1 and CDR2: SQVTM and ANQGSEA. The CDR3 reads CSGSGTPNEQFF. As DNA, the CDR3 is TGCAGCGGCTCCGGGACCCCCAATGAGCAGTTCTTC.

This clonotype has ten or more counts. The chain links TRBV6-1 to TRBJ1-1; a possible D gene is TRBD1 (6 bases). The CDR3 extends over 14 amino acids. The V gene lost 2 bases and the J gene lost 5 bases, with 12 bases spanning the gap. The germline CDR1 and CDR2 sequences are MNHNS and SASEGT. In nucleotides, the CDR3 is TGTGCCAGCAGTGAACGCGCGGGGGCTACTGAAGCTTTCTTT. Translated, it gives CASSERAGATEAFF.

This clonotype occurred many times. This chain connects TRBV28 to TRBJ2-1, with 7 bases aligning to TRBD2. Trimming at V came to 5 bases and at J to 4 bases, leaving 8 bases not matched to a gene. The CDR3 is 15 amino acids. Per the germline V gene, CDR1 is MDHEN and CDR2 is SYDVKM. The chain's CDR3 is CASSPLAEEYNEQFF. The CDR3 DNA follows: TGTGCCAGCAGTCCCCTAGCGGAAGAGTACAATGAGCAGTTCTTC.

This clonotype has at least ten counts. The chain joins TRBV12-3 or TRBV12-4 to TRBJ1-1; 8 bases are shared with TRBD1. CDR3 length: 14 residues. J lost 5 bases, V lost 6 bases, and 8 bases had no gene match. The CDR3 protein is CASRVDRASTEAFF. The CDR3 region has the DNA TGTGCCAGCAGAGTGGACAGGGCTTCGACTGAAGCTTTCTTT.

This chain joins TRBV3-1 and TRBJ2-5, with D perhaps matching TRBD1 or TRBD2 (7 bases each). The CDR3 extends over 15 amino acids. The V end lost 4 bases, the J end lost 0 bases, and 12 bases lay between the germline ends. CDR1 and CDR2 (germline): LGHDT, YNNKEL (reference sequence). DNA for the CDR3: TGTGCCAGCAGCCCCAGGGGGACTAACCAAGAGACCCAGTACTTC. Translation gives CASSPRGTNQETQYF.

This clonotype has only a few counts. The chain recombines TRBV5-6 with TRBJ1-1; 10 bases line up with TRBD1. The J segment lost 4 bases and the V segment lost 5 bases, leaving 14 bases of the junction unmatched. The CDR3 has 17 amino acids. CDR1 SGHDT and CDR2 YYEEEE come from the germline V gene. The DNA of the CDR3 is TGTGCCAGCAGGTCCGTTGGCGACAGGGGGCTTGGCACTGAAGCTTTCTTT. This codes for CASRSVGDRGLGTEAFF.

This clonotype was counted a few times. The chain recombines TRBV18 with TRBJ1-4; a possible D gene is TRBD1 (5 bases). This CDR3 has 14 residues. Germline lookup yields CDR1 KGHSH and CDR2 LQKENI. Trimming cost V 5 bases and J 5 bases, with 12 bases left between them. CDR3 in DNA: TGTGCCAGCTCAAGAGGGACCGCCAATGAAAAACTGTTTTTT. This codes for CASSRGTANEKLFF.

This clonotype was recorded at least ten times. The J gene is TRBJ1-6, the V gene TRBV5-1, with no clear D. The CDR3 sequence is 13 residues long. Germline assignment: CDR1 SGHRS and CDR2 YFSETQ. V lost 1 base and J lost 10, with 9 bases in between. CDR3 residues: CASSLLRDSPLHF. The DNA of the CDR3 is TGCGCCAGCAGCTTGTTGCGAGACTCACCCCTCCACTTT.

The sample holds many counts of this clonotype. The chain couples TRBV5-1 to TRBJ2-5; the match to TRBD2 covers 7 bases. CDR3 size: 14 residues. V shed 2 bases and J 5 bases; nucleotides not matched to a gene: 6. Germline CDR1 reads SGHRS; CDR2 reads YFSETQ. CDR3 in amino acids: CASSFEQGGETQYF. The CDR3 DNA follows: TGCGCCAGCAGCTTTGAGCAGGGAGGGGAGACCCAGTACTTC.

The chain employs TRBV14 and TRBJ1-4; D ambiguous. Germline V lookup: CDR1 SGHDN, CDR2 FVKESK. The CDR3 sequence is 12 residues long. The ends were cut back, 3 bases at V and 7 bases at J, with 6 bases in the middle. This chain's CDR3 is CASSQGAEKLFF. The CDR3 DNA reads TGTGCCAGCAGCCAGGGCGCTGAAAAACTGTTTTTT.

The rearrangement links TRBV29-1 to TRBJ2-7; no reliable D call. Trimming removed 6 bases at V and 0 bases at J, with 6 bases between. CDR3 length: 11 amino acids. Germline V gene data show CDR1 as SQVTM and CDR2 as ANQGSEA. CDR3 in amino acids: CSVGDSYEQYF. CDR3 nucleotides: TGCAGCGTCGGAGACTCCTACGAGCAGTACTTC.

This clonotype was picked up many times. The chain carries TRBV18 and TRBJ2-1; 10 bases match TRBD1. Germline V gene sequence: CDR1 KGHSH, CDR2 LQKENI. The CDR3 is 14 amino acids. Trimming removed 8 bases from V and 5 bases from J; junction bases left unmatched: 6. CDR3 sequence reads: CASSPGTGDNEQFF. The DNA of the CDR3 is TGTGCCAGCAGCCCCGGGACAGGGGACAATGAGCAGTTCTTC. Together with reference TRBV18 and TRBJ2-1, the CDR3 gives the full variable domain: NAGVMQNPRHLVRRRGQEARLRCSPMKGHSHVYWYRQLPEEGLKFMVYLQKENIIDESGMPKERFSAEFPKEGPSILRIQQVVRGDSAAYFCASSPGTGDNEQFFGPGTRLTVL.

The chain joins TRBV30 to TRBJ1-6; 12 nucleotides align to TRBD1. The V segment lost 0 bases and the J segment 2 bases; nucleotides outside the gene matches: 8. CDR1 is GTSNPN, CDR2 SVGIG, per germline (reference sequence). CDR3 length equals 19 residues. Here the CDR3 DNA reads TGTGCCTGGAGTGTATGGAAGGGGACAGGGGGCGCCTATAATTCACCCCTCCACTTT. Translating it yields CAWSVWKGTGGAYNSPLHF.

This chain links TRBV7-2 with TRBJ2-3; possible D gene TRBD2, 5 bases. Germline lookup yields CDR1 SGHTA and CDR2 FQGNSA. Trimming stripped 7 bases from V and 1 base from J, with 12 bases between. This CDR3 comprises 14 residues. Here the CDR3 DNA reads TGTGCCAGCACTCCTAGCAGCCGCACAGATACGCAGTATTTT. Encoded protein: CASTPSSRTDTQYF.

About this clonotype: A read error is possible here, since a much larger clone lies one base away. The chain employs TRBV20-1 and TRBJ2-7, with D uncertain. CDR1 DFQATT and CDR2 SNEGSKA come from the germline V gene (reference sequence). This CDR3 has 14 residues. The germline V and J ends were trimmed by 5 bases and 0 bases, with 14 bases remaining between them. CDR3 sequence: CSAAYSRLSYEQYF. In nucleotides, the CDR3 is TGCAGTGCTGCCTACAGCCGTCTCTCCTACGAGCAGTACTTC.

This clonotype has a count of ten or more. The J gene is TRBJ2-1, the V gene TRBV12-3 or TRBV12-4; 9 nucleotides line up with TRBD2. The CDR3 has 15 amino acids. Trimming removed 3 bases from V and 9 bases from J; junction bases left unmatched: 9. CDR3 nucleotide sequence: TGTGCCAGCAGTTTGGCCGGCGGGAGGGCCAGTGAGCAGTTCTTC. The encoded protein is CASSLAGGRASEQFF.

This clonotype appeared a few times. This chain uses TRBV7-2 with TRBJ2-3; tentative D call: TRBD2 (5 bases). Trimming shortened V by 8 bases and J by 2 bases, and 14 bases separated the two germline ends. The CDR3 is 14 amino acids. Germline CDR1 is SGHTA and CDR2 is FQGNSA. The CDR3 region is CASGASGYTDTQYF. In DNA, the CDR3 is TGTGCCAGCGGCGCCAGCGGATACACAGATACGCAGTATTTT.

This clonotype was recorded at least ten times. V usage is TRBV5-5 and J usage is TRBJ2-2; the D is unclear. V shed 6 bases and J shed 4 bases, with 10 bases lying between them. The V gene's germline CDR1 is SGHKS and CDR2 YYEKEE (reference sequence). This CDR3 spans 13 amino acids. CDR3: CASTFEVTGELFF. As DNA, the CDR3 is TGTGCCAGCACCTTCGAGGTCACCGGGGAGCTGTTTTTT.